A single sample gave rise to the 32 T cell receptor beta chains below, sequenced in a study of blood T cell repertoires in COVID-19. The data were produced by immunoSEQ multiplex PCR, yet TCRdb's version contains in-frame clones alone and is incomplete. Here the sample spans over 400,000 clones, around nine tenths being singletons. What was sequenced was PBMCs or T cells enriched from blood (not recorded which). Every receptor here comes from an older woman who had recovered from COVID-19.

The CDR3 loop is CASSQGSLLSSYNEQFF. The CDR3 nucleotides are TGTGCCAGCAGCCAAGGTTCACTGTTGAGCTCCTACAATGAGCAGTTCTTC. The chain uses TRBV4-2 and TRBJ2-1; D not resolved. CDR3 length: 17 residues. V lost 1 base and J 0 bases, leaving 13 bases between the germline ends. Germline lookup yields CDR1 LGHNA and CDR2 YNFKEQ.

V usage is TRBV6-5 and J usage is TRBJ2-7; tentatively, D is TRBD1 (5 bases). Trimming took 4 bases from V and 2 from J, leaving 15 bases between them. Germline-derived CDR1 and CDR2 are MNHEY and SVGAGI. The CDR3 has 15 residues. The CDR3 sequence is CASSCSPRAPYEQYV. CDR3 DNA sequence: TGTGCCAGCAGTTGTTCCCCCAGGGCCCCCTACGAGCAGTACGTC.

V and J are TRBV18 and TRBJ2-1; the match to TRBD2 covers 13 bases. This CDR3 comprises 16 residues. V trimming: 6 bases; J trimming: 7 bases; junction bases outside the gene matches: 9. Germline V CDR1 and CDR2: KGHSH, LQKENI. CDR3 sequence: CASSLTSGGAMNEQFF. In DNA, the CDR3 is TGTGCCAGCTCGCTAACTAGCGGGGGGGCCATGAATGAGCAGTTCTTC.

The chain is built from TRBV11-2 and TRBJ2-7; possibly TRBD2 for D (6 bases). Germline assignment: CDR1 SGHAT and CDR2 FQNNGV. V lost 0 bases and J lost 4, with 22 bases in between. The CDR3 runs 18 residues. CDR3 region: CASSLDNRGGGISYEQYF. In DNA, the CDR3 is TGTGCCAGCAGCTTAGATAATCGGGGCGGAGGGATCTCATACGAGCAGTACTTC.

In this sample, this clone turned up once. V and J are TRBV4-1 and TRBJ2-1; 9 bases align to TRBD2. The V segment lost 0 bases and the J segment 6 bases; nucleotides outside the gene matches: 6. CDR1 is MGHRA, CDR2 YSYEKL, per germline. There are 16 residues in the CDR3. The CDR3 loop is CASSQDGAGGINEQFF. Here the CDR3 DNA reads TGCGCCAGCAGCCAAGATGGAGCGGGGGGAATCAATGAGCAGTTCTTC.

This clone showed up just a few times. This chain joins TRBV6-1 and TRBJ2-7; D gene unclear. The CDR3 loop spans 15 amino acids. Germline CDR1 MNHNS, CDR2 SASEGT. Trimming stripped 0 bases from V and 0 bases from J, with 9 bases between. The CDR3 DNA reads TGTGCCAGCAGTGAAGCCGGGTTCTACTCCTACGAGCAGTACGTC. Protein: CASSEAGFYSYEQYV.

The CDR3 protein is CASRMGGLNEQFF. CDR3 in DNA: TGCGCCAGCAGGATGGGAGGGTTAAATGAGCAGTTCTTC. V usage is TRBV5-1 and J usage is TRBJ2-1, with 7 nucleotides matching TRBD2. CDR3 length: 13 residues. The J segment lost 7 bases and the V segment lost 5 bases, leaving 6 bases of the junction unmatched. CDR1 is SGHRS, CDR2 YFSETQ, per germline.

This clone was counted a few times. V and J are TRBV7-8 and TRBJ1-6, with a tentative D call TRBD1 (5 bases). The CDR3 covers 16 residues. Deletions cut 4 bases from V and 7 bases from J, with 17 bases between. Looked up from germline, CDR1 is SGHVS and CDR2 is FQNEAQ. The CDR3 DNA is TGTGCCAGCAGCTCCGGATCAGGGTTGGGGAATTCACCCCTCCACTTT. It is translated as CASSSGSGLGNSPLHF. Drawing the rest from reference TRBV7-8 and TRBJ1-6, the complete variable domain is GAGVSQSPRYKVAKRGQDVALRCDPISGHVSLFWYQQALGQGPEFLTYFQNEAQLDKSGLPSDRFFAERPEGSVSTLKIQRTQQEDSAVYLCASSSGSGLGNSPLHFGNGTRLTVT.

The rearrangement links TRBV7-2 to TRBJ1-4, with D possibly TRBD1 on 5 matching bases. Between the trimmed V and J ends, which lost 4 bases and 3 bases, there was a span of 15 bases. The CDR3 consists of 16 residues. The germline V gene encodes CDR1 SGHTA and CDR2 FQGNSA. The CDR3 protein is CASSSYGVTANEKLFF. CDR3 DNA: TGTGCCAGCAGCTCTTACGGCGTGACAGCTAATGAAAAACTGTTTTTT.

This clone was seen just once. This sequence joins TRBV19 and TRBJ2-1; 8 bases line up with TRBD1. Germline V CDR1 and CDR2: LNHDA, SQIVND (reference sequence). The CDR3 has 16 amino acids. The V and J ends lost 8 bases and 8 bases, in that order; junction bases with no gene match: 17. The CDR3 loop is CASHERGAGGRYEQFF. CDR3 DNA: TGTGCCAGTCACGAGAGGGGAGCAGGGGGCAGGTATGAGCAGTTCTTC.

This clone was detected only a few times. Written as DNA, the CDR3 is TGTGCCAGCAGCCCCAGGGGGTCAGTTGAAAAACTGTTTTTT. Its protein product is CASSPRGSVEKLFF. This sequence joins TRBV27 and TRBJ1-4; TRBD1 matches 7 bases. Germline values: CDR1 MNHEY, CDR2 SMNVEV (reference sequence). The V and J ends lost 6 bases and 7 bases, in that order; junction bases with no gene match: 8. There are 14 residues in the CDR3. Based on the CDR3 plus reference TRBV27 and TRBJ1-4, the full variable domain is EAQVTQNPRYLITVTGKKLTVTCSQNMNHEYMSWYRQDPGLGLRQIYYSMNVEVTDKGDVPEGYKVSRKEKRNFPLILESPSPNQTSLYFCASSPRGSVEKLFFGSGTQLSVL.

This clone was recorded once. The CDR3, as DNA: TGCAGCGAGGGTCAAGGAAACACCATATATTTT. As protein: CSEGQGNTIYF. This chain links TRBV20-1 with TRBJ1-3; D not resolved. CDR1 DFQATT and CDR2 SNEGSKA come from the germline V gene (reference sequence). This CDR3 has 11 amino acids.

The genes are TRBV27 and TRBJ1-5; 7 positions agree with TRBD1. The CDR3 runs to 15 residues. Germline assignment: CDR1 MNHEY and CDR2 SMNVEV (reference sequence). The ends lost 6 bases at V and 6 bases at J; junction bases unmatched: 11. CDR3 sequence: CASSEDRTLGQPQHF. The CDR3 DNA sequence: TGTGCCAGCAGCGAGGACAGGACCCTCGGTCAGCCCCAGCATTTT.

The sample holds a few counts of this clone. This chain uses TRBV30 with TRBJ2-6, with 10 bases that match TRBD2. The germline gives CDR1 GTSNPN, CDR2 SVGIG (reference sequence). V lost 0 bases to trimming and J lost 0 bases; unmatched junction nucleotides: 5. This CDR3 has 18 residues. CDR3 DNA sequence: TGTGCCTGGAGTGTACGACTAGCGGGCATCTCTGGGGCCAACGTCCTGACTTTC. It is translated as CAWSVRLAGISGANVLTF.

The rearrangement uses TRBV6-5 and TRBJ1-6, with D tentatively TRBD1 (6 bases). The CDR3 extends over 15 amino acids. Germline V lookup: CDR1 MNHEY, CDR2 SVGAGI. V was clipped by 10 bases and J by 5 bases, with 18 bases between them. The CDR3, as DNA: TGTGCCACTCCAGAACAGGGAATTAATAATTCACCCCTCCACTTT. Translated: CATPEQGINNSPLHF.

The chain recombines TRBV6-5 with TRBJ2-7; TRBD1 matches at 10 bases. V shed 6 bases, J shed 5 bases, and the junction held 10 bases outside the gene matches. The CDR3 is made up of 15 amino acids. Germline values: CDR1 MNHEY, CDR2 SVGAGI. CDR3 loop: CASRRQDRGSNEQYF. The CDR3 DNA reads as TGTGCCAGCAGACGACAGGACAGGGGGTCCAACGAGCAGTACTTC.

This chain joins TRBV11-2 and TRBJ1-1; perhaps TRBD1 as D (6 bases). The CDR3 contains 13 residues. Trimming cost V 4 bases and J 5 bases, with 11 bases left between them. Germline V gene data show CDR1 as SGHAT and CDR2 as FQNNGV. CDR3 nucleotides: TGTGCCAGCAGCTCCCAAGGACAGACTGAAGCTTTCTTT. It yields the protein CASSSQGQTEAFF.

CDR3 nucleotide sequence: TGTGCCAGCAGTTTATGGTCCGACATGGTCCGGGGGGGACGCCGAAAGACCCAGTACTTC. Amino acid sequence: CASSLWSDMVRGGRRKTQYF. The chain combines TRBV28 with TRBJ2-5, with 8 bases identical to TRBD2. This CDR3 region has 20 residues. Germline V CDR1 and CDR2: MDHEN, SYDVKM. J gave up 6 bases and V 0 bases, and 21 bases lay outside the gene matches.

This rearrangement joins TRBV6-1 to TRBJ1-5; 9 bases are a match to TRBD1. The CDR3 loop spans 18 amino acids. Looked up from germline, CDR1 is MNHNS and CDR2 is SASEGT. V dropped 4 bases and J dropped 10; count of bases not matched to a gene: 20. Here the CDR3 reads CASSGVTGGLMGSHPQHF. CDR3 nucleotide sequence: TGTGCCAGCAGTGGAGTTACAGGGGGCTTAATGGGATCTCACCCCCAGCATTTT.

The chain is built from TRBV5-8 and TRBJ1-6; tentative D call: TRBD1 (6 bases). The CDR3 is 12 residues long. Trimming stripped 4 bases from V and 9 bases from J, with 8 bases between. The V gene's germline CDR1 is SGHTS and CDR2 YDEGEE. DNA for the CDR3: TGTGCCAGCAGCCTAGGGGGTTCACCCCTCCACTTT. Protein: CASSLGGSPLHF. Based on the CDR3 plus reference TRBV5-8 and TRBJ1-6, the full variable domain is EAGVTQSPTHLIKTRGQQATLRCSPISGHTSVYWYQQALGLGLQFLLWYDEGEERNRGNFPPRFSGRQFPNYSSELNVNALELEDSALYLCASSLGGSPLHFGNGTRLTVT.

This chain joins TRBV27 and TRBJ2-1; 8 bases fit TRBD1. The CDR3 sequence is 15 residues long. V lost 10 bases, J lost 7 bases, and 15 bases stayed unmatched. Per germline, CDR1 MNHEY and CDR2 SMNVEV (reference sequence). CDR3 sequence: CATSGGERIPNEQFF. In nucleotides, the CDR3 is TGTGCCACCTCAGGGGGCGAACGGATCCCGAATGAGCAGTTCTTC.

V usage is TRBV11-2 and J usage is TRBJ1-2, with D possibly matching TRBD1 (5 bases). V lost 2 bases, J lost 0 bases, and 13 bases lay in between. CDR1 SGHAT and CDR2 FQNNGV come from the germline V gene. The CDR3 has 16 amino acids. The CDR3 DNA reads as TGTGCCAGCAGCTTATGGTCGGGGGGAGCTAACTATGGCTACACCTTC. Protein sequence: CASSLWSGGANYGYTF.

The chain couples TRBV6-1 to TRBJ1-2; D gene ambiguous. The CDR3 covers 11 residues. Deletions cut 3 bases from V and 8 bases from J, with 7 bases between. Per germline, CDR1 MNHNS and CDR2 SASEGT. This chain's CDR3 is CASSDGRGYTF. The CDR3 DNA sequence: TGTGCCAGCAGTGATGGCCGCGGCTACACCTTC.

The sample holds one count of this clone. The rearrangement uses TRBV11-2 and TRBJ2-7; 10 nucleotides align to TRBD1. Germline assignment: CDR1 SGHAT and CDR2 FQNNGV. The junction had 10 bases not matched to a gene; V was cut back by 5 bases and J by 6 bases. CDR3 size: 15 residues. The CDR3 reads CASSRSGTGVFEQYV. The CDR3 nucleotides read TGTGCCAGCAGCCGATCTGGGACAGGGGTCTTCGAGCAGTACGTC.

In DNA, the CDR3 is TGTGCCACCAGTGATTTGGAGGAGGAAAATGAAAAACTGTTTTTT. Translation gives CATSDLEEENEKLFF. V is TRBV24-1 and J is TRBJ1-4; D remains unclear. From germline, CDR1 is KGHDR and CDR2 SFDVKD. The CDR3 is made up of 15 amino acids. Trimming took 0 bases from V and 5 from J, leaving 9 bases between them.

The CDR3 reads CASSHARGTPDTQYF. Written as DNA, the CDR3 is TGTGCCAGCAGCCATGCGCGAGGAACGCCTGATACGCAGTATTTT. This chain connects TRBV3-1 (or the pseudogene TRBV3-2) to TRBJ2-3, with no clear D. Germline lookup yields CDR1 LGHDT and CDR2 YNNKEL (reference sequence). The CDR3 has 15 residues. The germline V and J ends were trimmed by 3 bases and 6 bases, with 16 bases remaining between them.

This clone was seen once. This chain links TRBV28 with TRBJ2-5; 11 bases align to TRBD2. V shed 6 bases and J 2 bases; nucleotides not matched to a gene: 5. Germline CDR1 is MDHEN and CDR2 is SYDVKM. The CDR3 loop spans 15 amino acids. The CDR3 DNA is TGTGCCAGCAGCCGGGGGACTAGCGGACAAGAGACCCAGTACTTC. This sequence encodes CASSRGTSGQETQYF.

The chain couples TRBV7-8 to TRBJ1-4; D uncertain. The CDR3 is 16 residues long. Per germline, CDR1 SGHVS and CDR2 FQNEAQ. Deletions cut 5 bases from V and 4 bases from J, with 17 bases between. The CDR3 reads CASSLNRPISNEKLFF. CDR3 bases: TGTGCCAGCAGCCTAAATCGTCCGATTAGTAATGAAAAACTGTTTTTT.

The chain's CDR3 is CASSPLGGPTDTQYF. The CDR3, as DNA: TGCGCCAGCAGCCCCCTCGGGGGGCCCACAGATACGCAGTATTTT. The chain has TRBV5-1 and TRBJ2-3; perhaps TRBD2 as D (7 bases). The CDR3 runs 15 residues. The germline V gene has CDR1 SGHRS and CDR2 YFSETQ. The ends were cut back, 4 bases at V and 2 bases at J, with 14 bases in the middle.

The V and J genes are TRBV11-3 and TRBJ1-1; 10 bases match TRBD1. The CDR3 consists of 14 residues. The junction had 7 bases not matched to a gene; V was cut back by 7 bases and J by 5 bases. Germline loops: CDR1 SGHNT, CDR2 YENEEA. The CDR3 DNA reads TGTGCCAGCACCCCGGGACAGGGGTGGACTGAAGCTTTCTTT. The encoded protein is CASTPGQGWTEAFF. Complete variable domain (other parts from reference TRBV11-3 and TRBJ1-1): EAGVVQSPRYKIIEKKQPVAFWCNPISGHNTLYWYLQNLGQGPELLIRYENEEAVDDSQLPKDRFSAERLKGVDSTLKIQPAELGDSAVYLCASTPGQGWTEAFFGQGTRLTVV.

This chain joins TRBV27 and TRBJ1-1; 9 bases are a match to TRBD1. The CDR3 is 16 amino acids. The V and J ends lost 4 bases and 9 bases, in that order; junction bases with no gene match: 15. Germline V gene sequence: CDR1 MNHEY, CDR2 SMNVEV (reference sequence). The CDR3 coding sequence is TGTGCCAGCAGTTCGTCACAGGGGGCTGGGGTTCTGAAAGCTTTCTTT. As protein: CASSSSQGAGVLKAFF.

The J gene is TRBJ2-3, the V gene TRBV6-2 or TRBV6-3; no definite D call. Trimming left V 0 bases short and J 5 bases short, with 15 bases between. CDR1 and CDR2 (germline): MNHEY, SVGEGT. The CDR3 extends over 16 amino acids. CDR3: CASSYSRSWSLDTQYF. Written as DNA, the CDR3 is TGTGCCAGCAGTTACTCCCGCTCGTGGAGTCTAGATACGCAGTATTTT.